The clone carrying this T cell receptor (beta chain) occurred many times. Its antigen is unidentified. This sample is part of a study of blood T cells in healthy people across ages. Whole-study findings and limits: Among T cells, TCR beta diversity per million cells dropped roughly linearly as age rose.

PCR was performed a second time for 7 to 11 cycles using a sample-barcoded 5' primer and a J-beta primer mix. A template-switch adaptor with 12 random nucleotides tagged each cDNA molecule. TCRdb reanalysed the 5' RACE reads using MiXCR and keeps one entry per CDR3 protein. Here the sample spans over 950,000 distinct CDR3 sequences, just over 50% being singletons. This receptor was taken from a woman aged 55-69 years in good health. Sample: blood.

The CDR3 region has the DNA TGCAGTGCCGCGACAGCCTTAAGTGGGACCCAGTACTTC. Translation gives CSAATALSGTQYF. The V and J genes are TRBV20-1 and TRBJ2-5, with a weak D call TRBD1 (5 bases). CDR1 and CDR2 (germline): DFQATT, SNEGSKA (reference sequence). Trimming left V 6 bases short and J 7 bases short, with 18 bases between. There are 13 residues in the CDR3.